This T cell receptor (beta chain) was sequenced in a study of blood T cell repertoires in COVID-19. Whole-study context: Nucleic acid was either cDNA or gDNA, and it came from T cells, B-cell-depleted T cells, or PBMCs.

V lost 4 bases and J 4 bases, leaving 14 bases between the germline ends. The CDR3 length is 15 residues. Germline CDR1 SGHTS, CDR2 YDEGEE. Assignment of participants to cohorts was predicated upon participant-reported clinical history. TCRdb's table, derived via immunoSEQ multiplex PCR, lists solely in-frame clones and lacks some. The table has 180,000 or so clones, approximately 80% seen once. The chain employs TRBV5-8 and TRBJ1-4, with a weak D call TRBD1 (6 bases). Sequencing was done on a sample of PBMCs or T cells enriched from blood (not recorded which). The TCR was taken from a man aged 60 to 69 who had been exposed to COVID-19. For the CDR3, the DNA is TGTGCCAGCAGCGGGGGGGCTACAGTTAATGAAAAACTGTTTTTT. It encodes CASSGGATVNEKLFF.